The sequence of this T cell receptor beta chain was determined in a study of OX40 agonist ivuxolimab in advanced cancers. Some clones are missing from TCRdb's copy, which holds only in-frame ones; the method was immunoSEQ multiplex PCR. The data show over 25,000 clones, approximately 80% seen once. Per germline, CDR1 MNHNS and CDR2 SASEGT. This CDR3 comprises 14 residues. Trimming removed 6 bases from V and 2 bases from J, with 11 bases in between. The chain joins TRBV6-1 to TRBJ1-5, with D perhaps matching TRBD1 (5 bases). The receptor's source is an adult with an advanced solid tumor such as melanoma, head and neck, liver or kidney cancer. This sample comprised CD4+ or CD8+ T cells sorted from blood, obtained in a trial of the OX40 agonist ivuxolimab. The CDR3 nucleotides are TGTGCCAGCAGGGTAATACAGGGCAATCAGCCCCAGCATTTT. Its protein product is CASRVIQGNQPQHF.